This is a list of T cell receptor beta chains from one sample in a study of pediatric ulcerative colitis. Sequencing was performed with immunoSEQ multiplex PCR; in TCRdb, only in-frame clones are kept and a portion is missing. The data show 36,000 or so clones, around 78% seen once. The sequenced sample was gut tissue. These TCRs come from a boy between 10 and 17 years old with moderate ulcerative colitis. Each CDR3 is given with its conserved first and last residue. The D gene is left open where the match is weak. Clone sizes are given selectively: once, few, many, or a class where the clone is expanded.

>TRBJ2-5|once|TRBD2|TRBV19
TGTGCCAGCCAGACCACTAGCGGCCAAGAGACCCAGTACTTC
CASQTTSGQETQYF
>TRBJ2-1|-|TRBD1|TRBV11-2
TGTGCCAGCAGCTTAGTTTTCCCCGGGACAGGGTTTTCCAATGAGCAGTTCTTC
CASSLVFPGTGFSNEQFF
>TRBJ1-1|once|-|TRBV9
TGTGCCAGCAGCGTAGGGGGCAGGGTGAACACTGAAGCTTTCTTT
CASSVGGRVNTEAFF
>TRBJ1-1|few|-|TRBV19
TGTGCCAGTAGTCTCCTCCCGATGGGCACTGAAGCTTTCTTT
CASSLLPMGTEAFF
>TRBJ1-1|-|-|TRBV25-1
TGTGCCAGCAGTGAACCACTCCCGGGTTCCCGGAACACTGAAGCTTTCTTT
CASSEPLPGSRNTEAFF
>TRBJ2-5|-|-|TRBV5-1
TGCGCCAGCAGCTTGGCTCCACCGGGGGAGACCCAGTACTTC
CASSLAPPGETQYF
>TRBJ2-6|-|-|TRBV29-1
TGCAGCGTTAACGACTGGGGGGCTTCTGGGGCCAACGTCCTGACTTTC
CSVNDWGASGANVLTF
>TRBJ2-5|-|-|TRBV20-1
TGCAAGATGGCAGACCAAGAGACCCAGTACTTC
CKMADQETQYF
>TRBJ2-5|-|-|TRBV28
TGTGCCAGCACCCACCCGTGGGGGGAAGAGACCCAGTACTTC
CASTHPWGEETQYF
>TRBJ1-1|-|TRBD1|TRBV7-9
TGTGCCAGCAGCCCAAGGACAGGGGTTATGAACACTGAAGCTTTCTTT
CASSPRTGVMNTEAFF
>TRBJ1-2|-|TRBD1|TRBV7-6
TGTGCCAGCAGCTTAGCGACAGAGGGGGCGGGCTACACCTTC
CASSLATEGAGYTF
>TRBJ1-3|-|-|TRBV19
TGTGCCAGTAGTACAAACGGGGCAGTCGGCTCCTCTGGAAACACCATATATTTT
CASSTNGAVGSSGNTIYF
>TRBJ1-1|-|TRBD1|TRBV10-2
TGCGCCAGCAGGACAGGGGGCTTGAACACTGAAGCTTTCTTT
CASRTGGLNTEAFF